This entry lists 3 T cell receptor beta chains sequenced from one sample in a study of blood T cell repertoires in COVID-19. Clones were read by immunoSEQ multiplex PCR, and TCRdb kept only the in-frame ones, dropping some. The table records 200,000 to 300,000 clones, around nine tenths of them present only once. Sequences were obtained from peripheral blood. The receptor source for this set is a man aged 35-49 years who had recovered from COVID-19.

This clone was seen just once. The genes are TRBV15 and TRBJ1-4, with 7 bases aligning to TRBD1. J was trimmed by 8 bases and V by 0 bases; bases with no gene match: 6. Germline CDR1 LNHNV, CDR2 YYDKDF (reference sequence). This CDR3 comprises 15 residues. The CDR3 DNA reads as TGTGCCACCAGCAGAGAGACAGGGAGAGTGGAAAAACTGTTTTTT. It translates to CATSRETGRVEKLFF. The complete variable domain, with remaining parts taken from reference TRBV15 and TRBJ1-4, reads DAMVIQNPRYQVTQFGKPVTLSCSQTLNHNVMYWYQQKSSQAPKLLFHYYDKDFNNEADTPDNFQSRRPNTSFCFLDIRSPGLGDTAMYLCATSRETGRVEKLFFGSGTQLSVL.

The chain uses TRBV6-2 or TRBV6-3 and TRBJ2-7, with 7 bases lining up with TRBD1. This CDR3 is 16 amino acids long. Germline CDR1 reads MNHEY; CDR2 reads SVGEGT. V dropped 0 bases and J dropped 1; count of bases not matched to a gene: 6. CDR3 DNA sequence: TGTGCCAGCAGTTACTCGCTTGGACAGGTTTCCTACGAGCAGTACTTC. It codes for CASSYSLGQVSYEQYF.

V gene TRBV6-5 combines with J gene TRBJ2-1; D might be TRBD2 (6 bases). With 7 bases removed from V and 0 bases from J, the gap between germline ends came to 13 bases. The CDR3 length is 15 residues. Germline V CDR1 and CDR2: MNHEY, SVGAGI. The CDR3 loop reads CASIPRLGSYNEQFF. The CDR3, as DNA: TGTGCCAGCATTCCGCGACTAGGCTCCTACAATGAGCAGTTCTTC.